This T cell receptor beta chain stems from a study of naive and memory T cell subsets. General study points: Gini index rose across naive, CM, EM and EMRA in CD4 and CD8. Over 95% of naive TCR sequences appeared only once after error correction, unlike memory subsets.

This clonotype qualifies as medium-sized. The antigen is undetermined. CMV status came from CD4+ T cell IFNgamma after overnight CMV lysate stimulation of fresh PBMCs. The beta constant-region primer was an equimolar mix of two oligonucleotides covering TRBC1 and TRBC2. Four rounds of PCR amplified the ligated cDNA using nested alpha and beta constant-region primers plus SP2. TCRdb re-called the UMI-ligation and nested PCR reads with MiXCR, one entry per CDR3 protein. The sample lists roughly 5,400 distinct CDR3 sequences, more than 6.5% occurring once. From germline, CDR1 is LGHNA and CDR2 YSLEER. After removal of 0 bases from V and 4 bases from J, the junction contained 6 bases not matched to a gene. The CDR3 covers 16 residues.

The receptor comes from a human donor in good health. The chain combines TRBV4-3 with TRBJ2-1, with 7 bases that match TRBD2. The sample taken for sequencing was effector memory CD8+ T cells from blood. Noted subset: effector memory, CD45RA- CD27-. DNA for the CDR3: TGCGCCAGCAGCCAAGAAGCGGCTAGCGGATACAATGAGCAGTTCTTC. Amino acid sequence: CASSQEAASGYNEQFF.